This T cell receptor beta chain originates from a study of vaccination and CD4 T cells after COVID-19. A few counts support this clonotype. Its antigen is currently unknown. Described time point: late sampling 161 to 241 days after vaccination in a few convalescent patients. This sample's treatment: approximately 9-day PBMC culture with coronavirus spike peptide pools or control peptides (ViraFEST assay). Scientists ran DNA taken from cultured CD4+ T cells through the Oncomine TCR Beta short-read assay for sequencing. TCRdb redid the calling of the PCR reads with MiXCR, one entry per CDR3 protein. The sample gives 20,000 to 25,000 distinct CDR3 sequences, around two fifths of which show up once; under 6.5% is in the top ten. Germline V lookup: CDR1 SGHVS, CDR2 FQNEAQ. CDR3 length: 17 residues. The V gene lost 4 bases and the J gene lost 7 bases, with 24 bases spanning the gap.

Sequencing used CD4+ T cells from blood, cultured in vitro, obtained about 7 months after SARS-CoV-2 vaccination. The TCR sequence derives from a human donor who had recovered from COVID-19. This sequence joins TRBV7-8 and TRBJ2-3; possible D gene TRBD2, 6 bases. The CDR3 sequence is CASSSQRASYPRNTQYF. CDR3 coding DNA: TGTGCCAGCAGCTCCCAGCGGGCTTCCTACCCCCGAAATACGCAGTATTTT.